The clone carrying this T cell receptor (beta chain) was counted a few times. Germline-derived CDR1 and CDR2 are LNHDA and SQIVND (reference sequence). This CDR3 spans 14 amino acids. V shed 2 bases and J shed 1 base, with 7 bases lying between them. This sample stems from a study of beta chain features in type 1 diabetes. Every donor had blood drawn once into heparin, approximately 120 mL on average. Reverse transcribing all isolated RNA meant expressed TCRB transcripts were sequenced. Samples of naive, central memory and regulatory T cells yielded a mean of around 4 million reads. Here immunoSEQ multiplex PCR was the method, and the copy in TCRdb shows in-frame clones only, minus some. The sample contains over 300,000 clones, roughly 8% of which appear only once.

The sequencing sample was made of central memory CD4+ T cells from blood. The TCR comes from a woman younger than 30 in good health. This chain connects TRBV19 to TRBJ2-3; D unclear. CDR3 DNA: TGTGCCAGTAGTATACGGCGGCGCACAGATACGCAGTATTTT. Translating it yields CASSIRRRTDTQYF.